This TCR beta chain is drawn from a study of blood T cell repertoires in COVID-19. On the study more broadly: T cells, B-cell-depleted T cells, or PBMCs provided the cDNA or gDNA that served as material.

Germline CDR1 is KGHDR and CDR2 is SFDVKD. This CDR3 is built from 22 residues. V dropped 3 bases and J dropped 0; count of bases not matched to a gene: 22. Repertoires were generated with immunoSEQ multiplex PCR, while TCRdb's copy carries only in-frame clones and drops some. The sample includes some 120,000 clones, around 87% of them seen just once. This sequence was found in a woman aged 45-60 years who had recovered from COVID-19. V is TRBV24-1 and J is TRBJ2-4, with TRBD1 matching over 7 bases. Source material: peripheral blood. CDR3 amino acids: CATSDPPILDRSPNIAKNIQYF. The CDR3 DNA sequence: TGTGCCACCAGTGATCCGCCTATCCTGGACAGGTCCCCAAACATAGCCAAAAACATTCAGTACTTC.